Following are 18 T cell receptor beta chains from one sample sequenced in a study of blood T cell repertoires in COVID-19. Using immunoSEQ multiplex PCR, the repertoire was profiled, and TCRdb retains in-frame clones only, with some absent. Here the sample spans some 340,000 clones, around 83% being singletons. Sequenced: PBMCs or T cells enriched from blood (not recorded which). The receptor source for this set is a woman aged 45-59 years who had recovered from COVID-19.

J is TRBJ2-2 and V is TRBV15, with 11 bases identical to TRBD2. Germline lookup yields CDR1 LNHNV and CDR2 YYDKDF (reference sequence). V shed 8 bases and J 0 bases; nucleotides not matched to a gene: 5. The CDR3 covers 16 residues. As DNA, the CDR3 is TGTGCCACCCGGTCTAGCGGGGGGCCGAACACCGGGGAGCTGTTTTTT. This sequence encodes CATRSSGGPNTGELFF.

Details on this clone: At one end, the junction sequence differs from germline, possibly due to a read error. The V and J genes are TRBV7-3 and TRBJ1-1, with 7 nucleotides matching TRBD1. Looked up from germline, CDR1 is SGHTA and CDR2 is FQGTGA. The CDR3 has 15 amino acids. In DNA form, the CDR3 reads TGTGCCAGCAGCCTAACGACAGGGCTGAACACTGAAGCTTTCTTT. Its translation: CASSLTTGLNTEAFF.

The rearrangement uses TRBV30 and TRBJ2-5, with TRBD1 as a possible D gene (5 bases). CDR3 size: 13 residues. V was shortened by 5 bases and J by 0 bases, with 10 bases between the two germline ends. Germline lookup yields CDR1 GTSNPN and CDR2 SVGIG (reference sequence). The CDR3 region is CAWGHRNQETQYF. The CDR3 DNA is TGTGCCTGGGGACACAGAAACCAAGAGACCCAGTACTTC.

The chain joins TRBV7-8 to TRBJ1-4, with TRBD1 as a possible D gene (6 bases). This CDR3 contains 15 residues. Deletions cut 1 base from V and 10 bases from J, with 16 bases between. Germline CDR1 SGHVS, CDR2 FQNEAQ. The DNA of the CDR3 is TGTGCCAGCAGCTTAGTATCCAGGGAGGGGGGAAAACTGTTTTTT. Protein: CASSLVSREGGKLFF. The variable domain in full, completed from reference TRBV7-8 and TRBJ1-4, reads GAGVSQSPRYKVAKRGQDVALRCDPISGHVSLFWYQQALGQGPEFLTYFQNEAQLDKSGLPSDRFFAERPEGSVSTLKIQRTQQEDSAVYLCASSLVSREGGKLFFGSGTQLSVL.

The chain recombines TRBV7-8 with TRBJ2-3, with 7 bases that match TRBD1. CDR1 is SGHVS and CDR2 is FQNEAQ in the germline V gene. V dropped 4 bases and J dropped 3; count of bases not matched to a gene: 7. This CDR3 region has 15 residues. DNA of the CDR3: TGTGCCAGCAGCTATACAGGGGTGGGTACAGATACGCAGTATTTT. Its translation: CASSYTGVGTDTQYF.

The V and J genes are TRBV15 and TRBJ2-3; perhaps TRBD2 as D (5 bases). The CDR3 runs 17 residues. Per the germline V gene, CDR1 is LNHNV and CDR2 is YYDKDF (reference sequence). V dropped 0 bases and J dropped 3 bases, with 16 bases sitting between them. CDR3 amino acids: CATSRDSKRRGTDTQYF. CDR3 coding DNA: TGTGCCACCAGCAGAGACTCCAAAAGGAGAGGGACAGATACGCAGTATTTT.

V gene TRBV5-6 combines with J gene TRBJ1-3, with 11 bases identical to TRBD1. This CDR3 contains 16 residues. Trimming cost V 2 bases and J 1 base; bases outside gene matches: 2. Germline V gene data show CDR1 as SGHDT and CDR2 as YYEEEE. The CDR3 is CASSFGTGGSGNTIYF. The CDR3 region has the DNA TGTGCCAGCAGCTTTGGGACAGGGGGTTCTGGAAACACCATATATTTT.

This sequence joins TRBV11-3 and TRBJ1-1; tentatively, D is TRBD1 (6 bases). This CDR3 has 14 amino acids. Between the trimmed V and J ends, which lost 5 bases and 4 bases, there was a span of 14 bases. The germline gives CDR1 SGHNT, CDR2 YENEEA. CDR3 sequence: CASSQGGAATEAFF. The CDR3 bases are TGTGCCAGCAGCCAAGGGGGGGCGGCCACTGAAGCTTTCTTT.

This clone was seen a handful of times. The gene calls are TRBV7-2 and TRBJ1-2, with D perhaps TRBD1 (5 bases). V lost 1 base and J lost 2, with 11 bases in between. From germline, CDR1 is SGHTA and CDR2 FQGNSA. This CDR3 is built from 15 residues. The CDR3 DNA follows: TGTGCCAGCAGCTTAGGACAGCCTCCGAACTATGGCTACACCTTC. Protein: CASSLGQPPNYGYTF.

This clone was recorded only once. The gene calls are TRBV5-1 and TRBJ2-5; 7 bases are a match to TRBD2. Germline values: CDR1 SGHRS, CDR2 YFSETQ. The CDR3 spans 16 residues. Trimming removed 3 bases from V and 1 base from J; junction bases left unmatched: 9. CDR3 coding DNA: TGCGCCAGCAGCTCTAGCGGCGCGAGGATCCAAGAGACCCAGTACTTC. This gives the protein CASSSSGARIQETQYF.

The CDR3 here is CASSSGHGWSEAFF. Here the CDR3 DNA reads TGTGCCAGTAGTTCAGGGCATGGGTGGTCTGAAGCTTTCTTT. V usage is TRBV19 and J usage is TRBJ1-1; D is perhaps TRBD1 (5 bases). This CDR3 region has 14 residues. V dropped 5 bases and J dropped 6 bases, with 16 bases sitting between them. The germline CDR1 and CDR2 sequences are LNHDA and SQIVND (reference sequence).

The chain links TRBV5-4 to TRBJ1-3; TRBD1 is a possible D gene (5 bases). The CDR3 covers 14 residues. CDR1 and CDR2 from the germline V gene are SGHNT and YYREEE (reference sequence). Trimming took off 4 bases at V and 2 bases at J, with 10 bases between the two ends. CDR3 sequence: CASSAGGTGNTIYF. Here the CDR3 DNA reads TGTGCCAGCAGCGCGGGGGGGACTGGAAACACCATATATTTT.

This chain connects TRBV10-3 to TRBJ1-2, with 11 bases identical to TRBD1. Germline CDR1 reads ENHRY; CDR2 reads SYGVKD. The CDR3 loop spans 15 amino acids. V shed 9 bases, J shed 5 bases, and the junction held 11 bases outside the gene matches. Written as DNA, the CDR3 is TGTGCCATGGGCGACGGGACAGGGGGAGATTATGGCTACACCTTC. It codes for CAMGDGTGGDYGYTF.

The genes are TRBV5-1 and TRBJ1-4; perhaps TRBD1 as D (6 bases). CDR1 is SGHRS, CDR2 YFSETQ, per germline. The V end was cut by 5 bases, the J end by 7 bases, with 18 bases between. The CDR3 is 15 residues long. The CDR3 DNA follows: TGCGCCAGCAGATCTCAGGGGTCCGTAGGTGAAAAACTGTTTTTT. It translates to CASRSQGSVGEKLFF.

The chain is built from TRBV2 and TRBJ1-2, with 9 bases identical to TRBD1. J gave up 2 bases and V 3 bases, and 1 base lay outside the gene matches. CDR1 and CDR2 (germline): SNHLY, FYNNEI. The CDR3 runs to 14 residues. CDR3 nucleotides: TGTGCCAGCAGTGAGGACAGGGGAAACTATGGCTACACCTTC. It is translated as CASSEDRGNYGYTF. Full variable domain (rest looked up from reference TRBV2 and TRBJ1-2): EPEVTQTPSHQVTQMGQEVILRCVPISNHLYFYWYRQILGQKVEFLVSFYNNEISEKSEIFDDQFSVERPDGSNFTLKIRSTKLEDSAMYFCASSEDRGNYGYTFGSGTRLTVV.

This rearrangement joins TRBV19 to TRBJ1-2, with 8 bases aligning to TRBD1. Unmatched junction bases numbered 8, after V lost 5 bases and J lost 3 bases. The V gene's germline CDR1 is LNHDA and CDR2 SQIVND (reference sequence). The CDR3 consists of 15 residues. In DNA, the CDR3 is TGTGCCAGTAGTTCATCCCGGACAGGGTACTATGGCTACACCTTC. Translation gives CASSSSRTGYYGYTF.

CDR3 sequence: CASSNMNTEAFF. CDR3 coding DNA: TGTGCCAGTAGCAACATGAACACTGAAGCTTTCTTT. The chain uses TRBV19 and TRBJ1-1; D is unclear. The CDR3 is made up of 12 amino acids. CDR1 is LNHDA and CDR2 is SQIVND in the germline V gene (reference sequence). Deletions cut 6 bases from V and 0 bases from J, with 5 bases between.

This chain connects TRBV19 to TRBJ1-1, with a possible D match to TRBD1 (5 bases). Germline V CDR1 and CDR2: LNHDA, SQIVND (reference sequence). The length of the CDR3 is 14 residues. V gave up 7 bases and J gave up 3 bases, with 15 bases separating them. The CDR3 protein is CASIIDSAYTEAFF. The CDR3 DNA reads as TGTGCCAGTATCATCGACAGTGCGTACACTGAAGCTTTCTTT. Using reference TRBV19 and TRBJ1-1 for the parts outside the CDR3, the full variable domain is DGGITQSPKYLFRKEGQNVTLSCEQNLNHDAMYWYRQDPGQGLRLIYYSQIVNDFQKGDIAEGYSVSREKKESFPLTVTSAQKNPTAFYLCASIIDSAYTEAFFGQGTRLTVV.